These 21 T cell receptor beta chains originate from one sample sequenced in a study of identifying expanded T cells in peripheral blood. Sequencing used immunoSEQ multiplex PCR; TCRdb keeps in-frame clones, though not all of them. Here the sample spans under 70,000 clones, around 87% being singletons. Sequenced: blood. These receptors all come from a person aged 18 to 70 in good health.

The gene calls are TRBV6-5 and TRBJ1-1, with D uncertain. Germline assignment: CDR1 MNHEY and CDR2 SVGAGI. V dropped 4 bases and J dropped 2 bases, with 8 bases sitting between them. This CDR3 has 13 amino acids. The CDR3 DNA reads as TGTGCCAGCAGTTTACGCTATAACACTGAAGCTTTCTTT. This sequence encodes CASSLRYNTEAFF.

The count of this clone is one. V and J are TRBV4-1 and TRBJ2-3, with unresolved D. The length of the CDR3 is 12 residues. Trimming left V 4 bases short and J 2 bases short, with 4 bases between. Germline V gives CDR1 MGHRA, CDR2 YSYEKL. The CDR3 DNA is TGCGCCAGCAGCCTCAACACAGATACGCAGTATTTT. It specifies CASSLNTDTQYF.

The chain is built from TRBV28 and TRBJ2-1; TRBD1 matches at 12 bases. Losses at the gene ends were 5 bases for V and 5 bases for J; bases not matched to a gene: 13. CDR3 length: 18 residues. Germline V gene lookup returns CDR1 MDHEN and CDR2 SYDVKM. The CDR3 DNA sequence: TGTGCCAGCAGTGAAACCGGGACAGGGGGCAAAACCCACAATGAGCAGTTCTTC. This sequence encodes CASSETGTGGKTHNEQFF.

The J gene is TRBJ2-2, the V gene TRBV10-3, with 9 bases fitting TRBD1. The CDR3 spans 17 residues. The V and J ends lost 4 bases and 0 bases, in that order; junction bases with no gene match: 6. CDR1 is ENHRY and CDR2 is SYGVKD in the germline V gene. CDR3 region: CAISALGDRANTGELFF. CDR3 bases: TGTGCCATCAGTGCTCTGGGGGACAGGGCGAACACCGGGGAGCTGTTTTTT.

The V and J genes are TRBV4-2 and TRBJ2-7; 8 positions match TRBD2. V was clipped by 1 base and J by 3 bases; unmatched bases: 5. This CDR3 has 15 amino acids. The V gene's germline CDR1 is LGHNA and CDR2 YNFKEQ. This CDR3 is CASSQGIAGSYEQYF. The CDR3, as DNA: TGTGCCAGCAGCCAAGGAATAGCGGGGAGCTACGAGCAGTACTTC.

The rearrangement links TRBV27 to TRBJ2-2, with 14 positions matching TRBD2. The ends lost 4 bases at V and 4 bases at J; junction bases unmatched: 5. Germline CDR1 and CDR2: MNHEY and SMNVEV (reference sequence). This CDR3 is built from 17 residues. The CDR3 bases are TGTGCCAGCAGTTACGGACTAGCGGGAGGACTCACCGGGGAGCTGTTTTTT. Its protein is CASSYGLAGGLTGELFF.

This chain connects TRBV2 to TRBJ2-2; the match to TRBD1 covers 8 bases. In germline, CDR1 is SNHLY, CDR2 FYNNEI. Trimming at V came to 3 bases and at J to 7 bases, leaving 7 bases not matched to a gene. The CDR3 totals 15 residues. The DNA for the CDR3 is TGTGCCAGCAGTGAGGTCAGGGGGCAAGTCGGGGAGCTGTTTTTT. Translation gives CASSEVRGQVGELFF.

The gene calls are TRBV21-1 and TRBJ2-4; the D segment call TRBD2 is taken from the table without a DNA check. TRBV21-1 is reported as a pseudogene. This CDR3 is 15 amino acids long. CDR3 nucleotides: TGTGCCAGCACCGTACGGGATAAAGCCAAAAACATTCAGTACTTC. Encoded protein: CASTVRDKAKNIQYF.

The chain employs TRBV27 and TRBJ2-5; D possibly matches TRBD1 or TRBD2 (5 bases each). Trimming cost V 5 bases and J 5 bases, with 12 bases left between them. Looked up from germline, CDR1 is MNHEY and CDR2 is SMNVEV (reference sequence). The CDR3 contains 13 residues. CDR3 sequence reads: CASSRGPGETQYF. The CDR3 DNA is TGTGCCAGCAGTAGGGGACCAGGGGAGACCCAGTACTTC.

The chain uses TRBV7-3 and TRBJ1-2; no reliable D call. Looked up from germline, CDR1 is SGHTA and CDR2 is FQGTGA. Trimming removed 2 bases from V and 4 bases from J, with 8 bases in between. The CDR3 is made up of 13 amino acids. This CDR3 reads CASSLGGGYGYTF. The CDR3 nucleotides are TGTGCCAGCAGCTTAGGCGGTGGCTATGGCTACACCTTC.

This clone is medium-sized in the sample. The chain couples TRBV6-4 to TRBJ2-2; weak D call: TRBD1 (6 bases). The CDR3 loop spans 15 amino acids. Germline CDR1 MRHNA, CDR2 SNTAGT. V shed 3 bases and J shed 3 bases, with 11 bases lying between them. CDR3 DNA sequence: TGTGCCAGCAGTGAGGGGGACACGGACACCGGGGAGCTGTTTTTT. Its protein product is CASSEGDTDTGELFF.

This clone was counted only a few times. This chain links TRBV6-1 with TRBJ1-5; D unclear. Trimming took 1 base from V and 5 from J, leaving 9 bases between them. This CDR3 comprises 14 residues. Germline V gene sequence: CDR1 MNHNS, CDR2 SASEGT. CDR3 DNA: TGTGCCAGCAGTGAAGGGGCTGACCATCAGCCCCAGCATTTT. Its protein is CASSEGADHQPQHF.

The J gene is TRBJ2-5, the V gene TRBV19, with TRBD2 as a possible D gene (7 bases). Germline assignment: CDR1 LNHDA and CDR2 SQIVND (reference sequence). The CDR3 runs to 15 residues. V lost 3 bases to trimming and J lost 5 bases, with 16 bases between them. CDR3: CASSIGGTHGETQYF. CDR3 nucleotide sequence: TGTGCCAGTAGTATCGGGGGGACACATGGGGAGACCCAGTACTTC.

The rearrangement joins TRBV23-1 to TRBJ2-3, with TRBD2 matching over 9 bases. TRBV23-1 is an ORF for which the function is uncertain. The ends lost 4 bases at V and 3 bases at J; junction bases unmatched: 11. This CDR3 contains 17 residues. Here the CDR3 DNA reads TGCGCCAGCAGTCCCGGACTAGCGAGAGTTAGTACAGATACGCAGTATTTT. It specifies CASSPGLARVSTDTQYF.

This sequence joins TRBV28 and TRBJ2-1, with TRBD1 as a possible D gene (5 bases). Trimming removed 1 base at V and 5 bases at J, with 12 bases between. Germline V CDR1 and CDR2: MDHEN, SYDVKM. CDR3 length equals 15 residues. CDR3 region: CASSLSSGLNNEQFF. As DNA, the CDR3 is TGTGCCAGCAGTTTATCGTCAGGGTTAAACAATGAGCAGTTCTTC. Based on the CDR3 plus reference TRBV28 and TRBJ2-1, the full variable domain is DVKVTQSSRYLVKRTGEKVFLECVQDMDHENMFWYRQDPGLGLRLIYFSYDVKMKEKGDIPEGYSVSREKKERFSLILESASTNQTSMYLCASSLSSGLNNEQFFGPGTRLTVL.

The chain uses TRBV5-5 and TRBJ1-1, with D maybe TRBD1 (6 bases). Germline values: CDR1 SGHKS, CDR2 YYEKEE (reference sequence). This CDR3 is 15 amino acids long. The germline V and J ends were trimmed by 0 bases and 1 base, with 10 bases remaining between them. This CDR3 reads CASSLAGTKNTEAFF. CDR3 DNA: TGTGCCAGCAGCTTGGCCGGGACAAAGAACACTGAAGCTTTCTTT.

The chain recombines TRBV28 with TRBJ2-1; 9 nucleotides line up with TRBD2. This CDR3 region has 16 residues. Trimming cost V 2 bases and J 9 bases; bases outside gene matches: 11. Germline V gene sequence: CDR1 MDHEN, CDR2 SYDVKM. DNA for the CDR3: TGTGCCAGCAGTTTAGGGCTAGCGGGAACTCAGACTGAGCAGTTCTTC. This gives the protein CASSLGLAGTQTEQFF.

V gene TRBV5-6 combines with J gene TRBJ2-1; TRBD2 aligns across 10 bases. CDR3 size: 16 residues. Losses at the gene ends were 2 bases for V and 4 bases for J; bases not matched to a gene: 6. Germline CDR1 SGHDT, CDR2 YYEEEE. In DNA, the CDR3 is TGTGCCAGCAGCTTTAGGACTAGCGGAAGGTACAATGAGCAGTTCTTC. Protein: CASSFRTSGRYNEQFF.

V and J are TRBV6-6 and TRBJ1-6; perhaps TRBD1 as D (5 bases). V lost 0 bases and J 9 bases, leaving 12 bases between the germline ends. This CDR3 is built from 15 residues. Looked up from germline, CDR1 is MNHNY and CDR2 is SVGAGI (reference sequence). CDR3 bases: TGTGCCAGCAGTTACTCAGGGACGGGCGGTTCACCCCTCCACTTT. Its translation is CASSYSGTGGSPLHF.

V and J are TRBV9 and TRBJ2-2; D unclear. CDR3 length: 16 amino acids. CDR1 and CDR2 (germline): SGDLS, YYNGEE. Trimming took off 1 base at V and 4 bases at J, with 14 bases between the two ends. The CDR3 loop is CASSVTAPRITGELFF. The CDR3, as DNA: TGTGCCAGCAGCGTAACAGCTCCCCGGATCACCGGGGAGCTGTTTTTT.

The genes are TRBV11-2 and TRBJ2-5; a possible D gene is TRBD2 (6 bases). Deletions cut 5 bases from V and 2 bases from J, with 9 bases between. Per the germline V gene, CDR1 is SGHAT and CDR2 is FQNNGV. The CDR3 is 13 amino acids. The CDR3 nucleotides read TGTGCCAGCAGCGAGGGACTGCAAGAGACCCAGTACTTC. Residues: CASSEGLQETQYF.